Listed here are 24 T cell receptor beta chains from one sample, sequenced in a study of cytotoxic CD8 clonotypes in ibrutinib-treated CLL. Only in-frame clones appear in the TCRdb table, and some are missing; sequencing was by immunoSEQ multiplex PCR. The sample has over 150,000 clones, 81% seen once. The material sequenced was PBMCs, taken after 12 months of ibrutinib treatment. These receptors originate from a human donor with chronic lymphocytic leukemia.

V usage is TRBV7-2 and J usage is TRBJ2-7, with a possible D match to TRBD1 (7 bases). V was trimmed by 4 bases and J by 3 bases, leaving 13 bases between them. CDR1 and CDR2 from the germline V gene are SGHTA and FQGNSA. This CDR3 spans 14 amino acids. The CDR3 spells CASSSQGGNYEQYF. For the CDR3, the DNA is TGTGCCAGCAGCTCCCAGGGGGGTAACTACGAGCAGTACTTC.

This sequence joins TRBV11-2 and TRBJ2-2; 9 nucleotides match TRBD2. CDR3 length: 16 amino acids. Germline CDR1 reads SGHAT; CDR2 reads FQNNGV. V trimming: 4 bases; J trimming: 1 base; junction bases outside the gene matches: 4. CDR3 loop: CASSSQAGGNTGELFF. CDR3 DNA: TGTGCCAGCAGCTCCCAAGCGGGGGGGAACACCGGGGAGCTGTTTTTT.

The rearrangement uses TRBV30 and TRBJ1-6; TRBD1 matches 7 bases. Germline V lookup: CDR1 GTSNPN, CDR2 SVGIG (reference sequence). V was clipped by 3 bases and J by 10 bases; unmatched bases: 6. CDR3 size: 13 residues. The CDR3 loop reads CAWRDRVSSPLHF. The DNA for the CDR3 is TGTGCCTGGAGAGACAGGGTGAGCTCACCCCTCCACTTT.

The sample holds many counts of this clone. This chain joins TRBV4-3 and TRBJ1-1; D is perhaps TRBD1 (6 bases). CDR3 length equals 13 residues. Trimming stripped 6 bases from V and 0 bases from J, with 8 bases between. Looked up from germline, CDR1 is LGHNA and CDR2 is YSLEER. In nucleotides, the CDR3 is TGCGCCAGCAGTAGGGGGATGAACACTGAAGCTTTCTTT. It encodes CASSRGMNTEAFF.

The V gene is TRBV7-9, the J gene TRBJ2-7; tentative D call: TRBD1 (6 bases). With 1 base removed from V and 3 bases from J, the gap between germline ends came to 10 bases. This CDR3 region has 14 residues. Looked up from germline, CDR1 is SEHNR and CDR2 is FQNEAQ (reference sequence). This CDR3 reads CASSLGNRDYEQYF. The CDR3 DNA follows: TGTGCCAGCAGCTTAGGGAACAGGGACTACGAGCAGTACTTC. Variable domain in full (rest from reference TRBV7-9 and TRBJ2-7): DTGVSQNPRHKITKRGQNVTFRCDPISEHNRLYWYRQTLGQGPEFLTYFQNEAQLEKSRLLSDRFSAERPKGSFSTLEIQRTEQGDSAMYLCASSLGNRDYEQYFGPGTRLTVT.

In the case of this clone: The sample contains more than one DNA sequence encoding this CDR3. This CDR3 is CARRWGAGGIQETQYF. In nucleotides, the CDR3 is TGTGCCCGCCGCTGGGGGGCGGGGGGAATTCAAGAGACCCAGTACTTC. The chain couples TRBV11-2 to TRBJ2-5; 8 nucleotides agree with TRBD2. The CDR3 contains 16 residues. Germline values: CDR1 SGHAT, CDR2 FQNNGV. The V and J ends lost 11 bases and 2 bases, in that order; junction bases with no gene match: 16.

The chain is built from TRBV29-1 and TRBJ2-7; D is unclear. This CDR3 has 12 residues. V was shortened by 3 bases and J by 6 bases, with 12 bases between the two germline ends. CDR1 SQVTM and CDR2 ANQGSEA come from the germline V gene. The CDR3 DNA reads TGCAGCGTTGATCACGGTGGGTCCGAGCAGTACTTC. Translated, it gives CSVDHGGSEQYF.

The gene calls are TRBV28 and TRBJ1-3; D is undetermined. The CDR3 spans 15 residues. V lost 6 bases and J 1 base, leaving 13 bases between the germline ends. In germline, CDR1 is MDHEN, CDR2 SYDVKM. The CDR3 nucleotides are TGTGCCAGCAGCGTCTGGGGTCAATCTGGAAACACCATATATTTT. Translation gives CASSVWGQSGNTIYF.

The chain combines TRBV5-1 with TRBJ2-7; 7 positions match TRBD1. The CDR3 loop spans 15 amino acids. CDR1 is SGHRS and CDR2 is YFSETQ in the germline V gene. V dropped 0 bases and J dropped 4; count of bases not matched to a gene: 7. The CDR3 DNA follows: TGCGCCAGCAGCTTGGAACGGCAGGGGGAATACGAGCAGTACTTC. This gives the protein CASSLERQGEYEQYF. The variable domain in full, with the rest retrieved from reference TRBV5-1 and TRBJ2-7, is KAGVTQTPRYLIKTRGQQVTLSCSPISGHRSVSWYQQTPGQGLQFLFEYFSETQRNKGNFPGRFSGRQFSNSRSEMNVSTLELGDSALYLCASSLERQGEYEQYFGPGTRLTVT.

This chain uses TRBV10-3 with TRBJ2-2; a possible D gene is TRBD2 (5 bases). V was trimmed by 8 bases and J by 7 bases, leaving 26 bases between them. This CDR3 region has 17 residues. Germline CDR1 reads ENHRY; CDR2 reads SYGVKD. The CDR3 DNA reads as TGTGCCATCTCCTTGGGCGCCGAAAGTCGGGGATTCGGGGAGCTGTTTTTT. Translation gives CAISLGAESRGFGELFF.

CDR3 amino acids: CSVKLDLPGEQYF. Here the CDR3 DNA reads TGCAGCGTCAAATTAGACCTCCCAGGCGAGCAGTACTTC. J is TRBJ2-7 and V is TRBV29-1; D remains unclear. Trimming shortened V by 6 bases and J by 6 bases, and 18 bases separated the two germline ends. The CDR3 loop spans 13 amino acids. Germline loops: CDR1 SQVTM, CDR2 ANQGSEA.

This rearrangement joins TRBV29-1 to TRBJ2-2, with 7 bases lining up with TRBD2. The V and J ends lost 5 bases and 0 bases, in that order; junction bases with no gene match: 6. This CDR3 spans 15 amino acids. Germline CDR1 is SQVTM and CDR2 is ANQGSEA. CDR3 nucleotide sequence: TGCAGCGTTCAGTCGCGGGGGACGAACACCGGGGAGCTGTTTTTT. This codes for CSVQSRGTNTGELFF.

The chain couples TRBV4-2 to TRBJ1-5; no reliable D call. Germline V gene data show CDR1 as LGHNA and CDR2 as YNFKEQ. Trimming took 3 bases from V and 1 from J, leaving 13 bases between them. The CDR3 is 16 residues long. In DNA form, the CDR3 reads TGTGCCAGCAGCCAGAACGGAGGGCCGAGCAATCAGCCCCAGCATTTT. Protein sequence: CASSQNGGPSNQPQHF.

DNA of the CDR3: TGTGCCAGCAGTACGGTACAGGACTGGAACACTGAAGCTTTCTTT. Its protein is CASSTVQDWNTEAFF. The chain is built from TRBV5-4 and TRBJ1-1, with a possible D match to TRBD1 (5 bases). Germline lookup yields CDR1 SGHNT and CDR2 YYREEE (reference sequence). Trimming cost V 5 bases and J 1 base, with 15 bases left between them. There are 15 residues in the CDR3. Combining the CDR3 with reference TRBV5-4 and TRBJ1-1 gives the whole variable domain ETGVTQSPTHLIKTRGQQVTLRCSSQSGHNTVSWYQQALGQGPQFIFQYYREEENGRGNFPPRFSGLQFPNYSSELNVNALELDDSALYLCASSTVQDWNTEAFFGQGTRLTVV.

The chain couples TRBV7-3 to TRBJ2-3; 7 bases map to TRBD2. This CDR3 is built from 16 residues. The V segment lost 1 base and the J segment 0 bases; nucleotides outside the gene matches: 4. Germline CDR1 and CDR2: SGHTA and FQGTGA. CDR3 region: CASSLRLAESTDTQYF. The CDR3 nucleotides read TGTGCCAGCAGCTTAAGGCTAGCGGAAAGCACAGATACGCAGTATTTT.

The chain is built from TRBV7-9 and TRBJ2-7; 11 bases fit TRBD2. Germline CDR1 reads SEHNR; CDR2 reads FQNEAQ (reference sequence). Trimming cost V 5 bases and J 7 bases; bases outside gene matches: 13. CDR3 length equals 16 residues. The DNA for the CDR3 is TGTGCCAGCAGCGACCCGGTACTAGCGGGAGCGCATGAGCAGTACTTC. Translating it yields CASSDPVLAGAHEQYF.

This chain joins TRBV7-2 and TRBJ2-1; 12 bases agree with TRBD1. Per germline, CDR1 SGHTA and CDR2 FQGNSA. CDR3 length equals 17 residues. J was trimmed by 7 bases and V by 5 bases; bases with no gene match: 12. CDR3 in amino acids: CASSPYPMGQGANEQFF. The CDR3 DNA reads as TGTGCCAGCAGCCCCTACCCAATGGGACAGGGGGCGAATGAGCAGTTCTTC.

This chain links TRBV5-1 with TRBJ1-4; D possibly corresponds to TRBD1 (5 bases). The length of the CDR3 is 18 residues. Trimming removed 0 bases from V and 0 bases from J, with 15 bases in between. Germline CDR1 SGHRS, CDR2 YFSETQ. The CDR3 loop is CASSLGLRLGATNEKLFF. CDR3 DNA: TGCGCCAGCAGCTTGGGGTTGCGCTTGGGGGCAACTAATGAAAAACTGTTTTTT.

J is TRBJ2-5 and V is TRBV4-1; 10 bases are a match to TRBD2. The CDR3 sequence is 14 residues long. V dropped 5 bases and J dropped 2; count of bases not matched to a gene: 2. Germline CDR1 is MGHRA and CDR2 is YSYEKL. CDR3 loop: CASSLLAGQETQYF. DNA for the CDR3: TGCGCCAGCAGCTTACTAGCGGGACAAGAGACCCAGTACTTC.

In DNA, the CDR3 is TGTGCCAGCAGCTTAGATCCCAGCGAGCAGTACTTC. Protein product: CASSLDPSEQYF. The chain has TRBV7-8 and TRBJ2-7; unclear D gene. CDR3 length: 12 amino acids. Germline CDR1 is SGHVS and CDR2 is FQNEAQ. V was cut by 1 base and J by 6 bases, with 7 bases left in between.

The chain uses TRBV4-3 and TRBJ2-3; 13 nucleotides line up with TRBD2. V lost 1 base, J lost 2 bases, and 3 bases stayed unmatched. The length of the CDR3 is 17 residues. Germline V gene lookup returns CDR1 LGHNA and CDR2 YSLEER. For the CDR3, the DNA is TGCGCCAGCAGCCAAGGGACTAGCGGGGGTCTCACAGATACGCAGTATTTT. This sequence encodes CASSQGTSGGLTDTQYF.

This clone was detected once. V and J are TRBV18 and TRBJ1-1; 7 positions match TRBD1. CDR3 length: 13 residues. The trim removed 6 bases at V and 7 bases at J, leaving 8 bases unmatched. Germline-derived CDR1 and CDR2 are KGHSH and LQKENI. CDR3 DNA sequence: TGTGCCAGCTCGGACGACAGGGTCGGTGAAGCTTTCTTT. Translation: CASSDDRVGEAFF.

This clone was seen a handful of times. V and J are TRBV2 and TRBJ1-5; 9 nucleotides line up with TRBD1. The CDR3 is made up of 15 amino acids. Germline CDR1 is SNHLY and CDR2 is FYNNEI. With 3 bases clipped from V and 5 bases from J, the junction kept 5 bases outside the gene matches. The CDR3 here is CASSDGTGSYQPQHF. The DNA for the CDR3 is TGTGCCAGCAGTGACGGGACAGGGAGTTATCAGCCCCAGCATTTT.

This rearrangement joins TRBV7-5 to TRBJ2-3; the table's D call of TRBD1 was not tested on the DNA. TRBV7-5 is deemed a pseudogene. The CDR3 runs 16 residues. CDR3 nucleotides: TGTGCCAGAAGCTTAGAGAGGGACAGCTGCACAGATACGCAGTATTTT. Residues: CARSLERDSCTDTQYF.